This T cell receptor beta chain was retrieved from a study of blood T cell repertoires in COVID-19. This CDR3 has 14 residues. Germline V gives CDR1 SGHTS, CDR2 YDEGEE. Trimming removed 4 bases from V and 5 bases from J, with 15 bases in between. Authors' methods: Reference gene primer amplification yielded estimated nucleated cell counts. The protocol was immunoSEQ multiplex PCR, while the TCRdb copy is restricted to in-frame clones and leaves out a portion. Clone size and the V and J calls come from that table; the DNA yielded D and trimming. This table has about 75,000 clones, more than 75% appearing once.

The sample taken for sequencing was peripheral blood. The sequence was obtained from a human donor in a cohort sampled during active COVID-19. This chain links TRBV5-8 with TRBJ1-1; perhaps TRBD1 as D (6 bases). CDR3 coding DNA: TGTGCCAGCAGCAACCACAGGGTAGGGACTGAAGCTTTCTTT. Amino acid sequence: CASSNHRVGTEAFF.